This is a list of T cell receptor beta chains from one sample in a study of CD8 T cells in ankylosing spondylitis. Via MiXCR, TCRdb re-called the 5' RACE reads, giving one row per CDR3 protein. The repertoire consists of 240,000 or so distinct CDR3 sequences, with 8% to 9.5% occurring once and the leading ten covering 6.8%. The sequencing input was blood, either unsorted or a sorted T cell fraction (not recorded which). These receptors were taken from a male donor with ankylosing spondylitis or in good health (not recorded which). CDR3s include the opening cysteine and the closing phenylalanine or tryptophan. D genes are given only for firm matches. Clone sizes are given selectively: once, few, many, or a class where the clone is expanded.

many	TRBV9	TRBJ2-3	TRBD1	TGTGCCAGCAGCCCTCGGACAGGGGGCTGGGTCCCCACAGATACGCAGTATTTT	CASSPRTGGWVPTDTQYF
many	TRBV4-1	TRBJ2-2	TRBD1	TGCGCCAGCAGCCGAGACAGGGGGCAGACCGGGGAGCTGTTTTTT	CASSRDRGQTGELFF
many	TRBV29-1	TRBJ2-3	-	TGCAGCGTAGGTATGGGGTCGACAGATACGCAGTATTTT	CSVGMGSTDTQYF
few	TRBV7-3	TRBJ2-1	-	TGTGCCAGCAGCTTATTTGGGGGTGAGGACAATGAGCAGTTCTTC	CASSLFGGEDNEQFF
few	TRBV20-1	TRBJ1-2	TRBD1	TGCTGTGCTCGGTCTCGGAGGGGACAGACGCTCTATGGCTACACCTTC	CCARSRRGQTLYGYTF
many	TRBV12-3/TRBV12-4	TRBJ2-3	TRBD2	TGTGCCAGCAGGCTCCCGGGACTAGCCACAGATACGCAGTATTTT	CASRLPGLATDTQYF
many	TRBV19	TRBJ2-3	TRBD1	TGTGCCAGTAGAAACAGGGGAACAGATAGCACAGATACGCAGTATTTT	CASRNRGTDSTDTQYF
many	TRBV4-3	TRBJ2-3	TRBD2	TGCGCCAGCAGCCAAGATCCACGGGAGGTGGGCACAGATACGCAGTATTTT	CASSQDPREVGTDTQYF
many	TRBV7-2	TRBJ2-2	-	TGTGCCAGCAGCGCGGGACACCTAGGAGGGGAGCTGTTTTTT	CASSAGHLGGELFF
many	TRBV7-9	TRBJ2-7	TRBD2	TGTGCCAGCAGCTTACTAGCGGGGGGGCGTTCTTCGCACGAGCAGTACTTC	CASSLLAGGRSSHEQYF
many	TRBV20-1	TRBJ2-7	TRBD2	TGCAGTGCTACCTCTAGCGGGGGCGTCCCCTACGAGCAGTACTTC	CSATSSGGVPYEQYF
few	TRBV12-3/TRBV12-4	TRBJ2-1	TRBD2	TGTGCCAGCAGGATAGCGGGAGGGTTTAACAATGAGCAGTTCTTC	CASRIAGGFNNEQFF
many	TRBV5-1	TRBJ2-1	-	TGCGCCAGCAGCTTGGAGACTGCCTCCTACAATGAGCAGTTCTTC	CASSLETASYNEQFF
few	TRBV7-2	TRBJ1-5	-	TGTGCCAGCAGCTTATCCTCTAGCAATCAGCCCCAGCATTTT	CASSLSSSNQPQHF
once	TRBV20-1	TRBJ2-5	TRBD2	TGCAGTGCACCAGCGGGAGAAGGAGAGACCCAGTACTTC	CSAPAGEGETQYF
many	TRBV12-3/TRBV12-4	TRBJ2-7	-	TGTGCCAGCAGTTTTGGCACCTTAGGGGACGAGCAGTACTTC	CASSFGTLGDEQYF
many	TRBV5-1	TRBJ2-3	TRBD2	TGCGCCAGCAGATCCGGGACTAGCGCAGATACGCAGTATTTT	CASRSGTSADTQYF
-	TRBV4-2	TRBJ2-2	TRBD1	TGTGCCAGCAGCCATCCGGACAGGGCCTCGAACACCGGGGAGCTGTTTTTT	CASSHPDRASNTGELFF
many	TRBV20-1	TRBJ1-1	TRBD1	TGCAGTGCTAGAGATGTTCTACAGGGGCGGGCTGAAGCTTTCTTT	CSARDVLQGRAEAFF
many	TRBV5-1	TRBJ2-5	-	TGCGCCAGCAGCTTGCTCCTCGGACAGTACCAAGAGACCCAGTACTTC	CASSLLLGQYQETQYF
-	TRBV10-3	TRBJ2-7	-	TGTGCCATCAGTGCCCACATCTCCTACGAGCAGTACTTC	CAISAHISYEQYF
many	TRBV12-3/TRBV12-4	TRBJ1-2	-	TGTGCCAGCAGTTTAGAGGGGAACTATGGCTACACCTTC	CASSLEGNYGYTF
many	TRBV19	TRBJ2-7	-	TGTGCCACGGGGAGCTCCTACGAGCAGTACTTC	CATGSSYEQYF
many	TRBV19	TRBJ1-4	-	TGTGCCAGTAGTATAGGCGGACGGTTCGGTGAAAAACTGTTTTTT	CASSIGGRFGEKLFF
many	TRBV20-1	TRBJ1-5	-	TGCAGTGCTAGGGGTCTCCAGAATAGCAATCAGCCCCAGCATTTT	CSARGLQNSNQPQHF
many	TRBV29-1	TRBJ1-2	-	TGCAGCGTCGGTGGTAGGGTGGTGGGCTACACCTTC	CSVGGRVVGYTF
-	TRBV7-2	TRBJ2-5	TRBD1	TGTGCCAGCAGCATCCACAGGGGCCACACTAATGGGGAGACCCAGTACTTC	CASSIHRGHTNGETQYF
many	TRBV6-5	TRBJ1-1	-	TGTGCCAGCAGTTCGGCACGGACAGAGTTTATGAACACTGAAGCTTTCTTT	CASSSARTEFMNTEAFF
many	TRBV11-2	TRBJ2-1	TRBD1	TGTGCCAGCAGCTCTGTGACAGGGAGCTCCTACAATGAGCAGTTCTTC	CASSSVTGSSYNEQFF
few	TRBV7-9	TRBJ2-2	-	TGTGCCAGCAGCCCGAGGGGGGGCAGAAGCACCGGGGAGCTGTTTTTT	CASSPRGGRSTGELFF
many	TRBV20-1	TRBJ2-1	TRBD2	TGCAGTGCTAGTGGCGGGAGTGAGCAGTTCTTC	CSASGGSEQFF
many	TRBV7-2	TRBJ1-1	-	TGTGCCAGCAGCGACTCAACAGGGAGAACTGAAGCTTTCTTT	CASSDSTGRTEAFF
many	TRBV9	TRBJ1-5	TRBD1	TGTGCCAGCAGTCGAACAGGGGGTGGTCAGCCCCAGCATTTT	CASSRTGGGQPQHF
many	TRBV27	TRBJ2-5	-	TGTGCCAGCAGTTCCGACAGACAAGAGACCCAGTACTTC	CASSSDRQETQYF
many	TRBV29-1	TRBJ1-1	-	TGCAGCGTTGGCGGGTACATGAACACTGAAGCTTTCTTT	CSVGGYMNTEAFF
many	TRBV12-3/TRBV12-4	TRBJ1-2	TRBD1	TGTGCCAGCAGTGGGACAGTATATGGCTACACCTTC	CASSGTVYGYTF
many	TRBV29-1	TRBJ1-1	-	TGCAGCGGAAAGGCGCAAATGAACACTGAAGCTTTCTTT	CSGKAQMNTEAFF